This T cell receptor (beta chain) was sequenced in a study of Ad26.COV2.S vaccination and SARS-CoV-2 variants. Looking at the study overall: In the study, Ad26.COV2.S was injected intramuscularly once, or twice 56 days apart. Overall study findings and caveats: Reports say spike-specific CD8+ and CD4+ T cell responses covered substantial breadth after vaccination. Analyses of TCR breadth and depth may have underestimated total T cell responses.

Treatment reported: about 20 received Ad26.COV2.S at low or high dose, single or two shots; several received placebo; per-sample allocation not given. Material that was analyzed had been drawn on day 63 after the first vaccine or placebo injection. Immunization relied on an Ad26 vector, which expressed Wuhan-strain SARS-CoV-2 spike. The table came from immunoSEQ multiplex PCR; TCRdb's copy has only in-frame clones and leaves some out. The table records about 350,000 clones, about 88% of them present only once. The CDR3 is 15 residues long. Germline V lookup: CDR1 SGHAT, CDR2 FQNNGV. The trim removed 5 bases at V and 5 bases at J, leaving 6 bases unmatched. For this clone: Its antigen is not known.

The TCR originated in a person between 18 and 59 years old who received the Ad26.COV2.S COVID-19 vaccine or a placebo. The V call is TRBV11-2, the J call TRBJ2-2; 9 bases are a match to TRBD1. The material sequenced was peripheral blood, taken in a trial of Ad26.COV2.S vaccine versus placebo. The CDR3 region is CASSPDGTGTGELFF. CDR3 nucleotide sequence: TGTGCCAGCAGCCCCGACGGGACAGGGACCGGGGAGCTGTTTTTT.